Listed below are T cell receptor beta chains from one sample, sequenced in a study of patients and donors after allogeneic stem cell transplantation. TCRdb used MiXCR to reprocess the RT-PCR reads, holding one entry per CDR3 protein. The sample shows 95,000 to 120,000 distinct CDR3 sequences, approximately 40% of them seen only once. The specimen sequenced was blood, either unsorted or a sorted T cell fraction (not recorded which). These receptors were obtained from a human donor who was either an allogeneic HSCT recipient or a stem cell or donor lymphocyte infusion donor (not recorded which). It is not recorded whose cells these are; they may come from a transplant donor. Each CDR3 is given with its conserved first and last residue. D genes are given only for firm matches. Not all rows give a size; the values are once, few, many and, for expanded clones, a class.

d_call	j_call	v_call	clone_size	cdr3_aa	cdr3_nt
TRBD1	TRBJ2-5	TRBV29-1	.	CSVEPGQGGTQYF	TGCAGCGTTGAGCCCGGACAGGGCGGGACCCAGTACTTC
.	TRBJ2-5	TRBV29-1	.	CSVEEEIWAKTQYF	TGCAGCGTTGAGGAAGAGATCTGGGCGAAGACCCAGTACTTC
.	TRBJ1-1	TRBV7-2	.	CASSPLMNTEAFF	TGTGCCAGCAGCCCCCTCATGAACACTGAAGCTTTCTTT
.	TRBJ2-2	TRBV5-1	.	CASSLVSANTGELFF	TGCGCCAGCAGCTTGGTCTCCGCGAACACCGGGGAGCTGTTTTTT
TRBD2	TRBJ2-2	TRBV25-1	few	CASSSSGSPTGELFF	TGTGCCAGCAGTTCGAGCGGGAGTCCCACCGGGGAGCTGTTTTTT
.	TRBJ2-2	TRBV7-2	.	CASSLYSRPGTGELFF	TGTGCCAGCAGCTTATACTCGCGCCCGGGCACCGGGGAGCTGTTTTTT
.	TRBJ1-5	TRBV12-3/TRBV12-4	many	CASSHSGLGQPQHF	TGTGCCAGCAGCCATTCCGGGCTAGGTCAGCCCCAGCATTTT
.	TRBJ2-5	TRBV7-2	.	CASTPSRGETQYF	TGTGCCAGCACCCCATCTAGGGGTGAGACCCAGTACTTC
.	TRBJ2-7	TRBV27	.	CASSSRDGPYEQYF	TGTGCCAGCAGTTCCCGGGACGGACCCTACGAGCAGTACTTC
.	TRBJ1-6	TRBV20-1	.	CSARHGGNSPLHF	TGCAGTGCGCGCCACGGGGGTAATTCACCCCTCCACTTT
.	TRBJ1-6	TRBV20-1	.	CSARDYQRGNSPLHF	TGCAGTGCTAGAGATTATCAGAGGGGGAATTCACCCCTCCACTTT
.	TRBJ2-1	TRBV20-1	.	CSASSGASYNEQFF	TGCAGTGCTAGTTCAGGGGCCTCCTACAATGAGCAGTTCTTC
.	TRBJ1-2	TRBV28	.	CASSLRDGLGGYTF	TGTGCCAGCAGTTTACGAGACGGGCTGGGCGGCTACACCTTC
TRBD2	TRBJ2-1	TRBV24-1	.	CATSDSVGLSGSRTYNEQFF	TGTGCCACCAGTGATTCAGTGGGACTAAGCGGGAGTCGCACCTACAATGAGCAGTTCTTC
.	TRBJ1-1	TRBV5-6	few	CASSFRRTNTEAFF	TGTGCCAGCAGCTTCCGACGGACGAACACTGAAGCTTTCTTT
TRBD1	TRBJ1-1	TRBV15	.	CATSSDLGTGNTEAFF	TGTGCCACCAGCAGCGATCTCGGGACAGGGAACACTGAAGCTTTCTTT
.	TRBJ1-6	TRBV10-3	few	CAIGPGNSPLHF	TGTGCCATCGGGCCGGGTAATTCACCCCTCCACTTT
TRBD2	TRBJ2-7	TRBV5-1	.	CASSFVTSKYEQYF	TGCGCCAGCAGCTTTGTGACTAGCAAGTACGAGCAGTACTTC
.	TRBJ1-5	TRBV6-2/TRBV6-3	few	CASSYLRGNQPQHF	TGTGCCAGCAGTTACCTAAGAGGCAATCAGCCCCAGCATTTT
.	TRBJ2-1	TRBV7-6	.	CASSLGKDEQFF	TGTGCCAGCAGCTTAGGCAAGGATGAGCAGTTCTTC
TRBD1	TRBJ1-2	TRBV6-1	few	CASSGQPMSLSHYTF	TGTGCCAGCTCGGGACAGCCAATGTCCCTATCTCACTACACCTTC
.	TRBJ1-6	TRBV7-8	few	CASSLTLASPAPLHF	TGTGCCAGCAGCCTGACATTGGCCTCCCCAGCCCCCCTCCACTTT
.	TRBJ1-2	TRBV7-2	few	CASSLARGANYGYTF	TGTGCCAGCAGCTTAGCGCGGGGCGCAAACTATGGCTACACCTTC
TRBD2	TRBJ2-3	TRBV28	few	CASSLASGRARDTQYF	TGTGCCAGCAGTTTGGCTAGCGGGAGGGCCAGAGATACGCAGTATTTT
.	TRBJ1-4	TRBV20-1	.	CSAREDRVNEKLFF	TGCAGTGCTAGAGAGGACCGGGTTAATGAAAAACTGTTTTTT
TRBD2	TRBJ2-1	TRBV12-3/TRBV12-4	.	CASSLGTSGNGLGEQFF	TGTGCCAGCAGTTTAGGGACTAGCGGGAACGGCCTGGGTGAGCAGTTCTTC
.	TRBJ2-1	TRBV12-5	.	CASGPRGTGDEQFF	TGTGCTAGTGGCCCCAGGGGCACCGGAGATGAGCAGTTCTTC
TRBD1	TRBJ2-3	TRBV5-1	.	CASSLTGATTDTQYF	TGCGCCAGCAGCTTGACAGGGGCCACCACAGATACGCAGTATTTT
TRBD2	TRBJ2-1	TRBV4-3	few	CASSQGVAGGPRDNEQFF	TGCGCCAGCAGCCAAGGTGTAGCGGGAGGGCCTCGAGACAATGAGCAGTTCTTC
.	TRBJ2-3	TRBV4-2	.	CASSQDRRDTQYF	TGTGCCAGCAGCCAAGATCGTAGGGATACGCAGTATTTT
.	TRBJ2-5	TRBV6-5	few	CATRSETQYF	TGTGCCACCCGGTCAGAGACCCAGTACTTC
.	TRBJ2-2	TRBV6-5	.	CASRTDGTGELFF	TGTGCCAGCAGAACCGACGGCACCGGGGAGCTGTTTTTT
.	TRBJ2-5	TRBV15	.	CATSLRQETQYF	TGTGCCACCAGCCTAAGGCAAGAGACCCAGTACTTC
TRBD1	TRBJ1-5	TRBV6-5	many	CASRTGTGGRQPQHF	TGTGCCAGCAGAACCGGGACAGGGGGCAGGCAGCCCCAGCATTTT
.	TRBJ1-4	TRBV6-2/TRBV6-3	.	CASTSHGATNEKLFF	TGTGCCAGCACCTCTCATGGGGCAACTAATGAAAAACTGTTTTTT
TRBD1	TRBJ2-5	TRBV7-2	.	CASSSSGTGRETQYF	TGTGCCAGCAGCTCCTCCGGGACAGGGAGAGAGACCCAGTACTTC
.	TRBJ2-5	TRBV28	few	CASSERGIIQETQYF	TGTGCCAGCAGTGAAAGGGGAATCATCCAAGAGACCCAGTACTTC
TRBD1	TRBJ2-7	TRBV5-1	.	CASSNPGGSYEQYF	TGCGCCAGCAGCAATCCAGGGGGCTCCTACGAGCAGTACTTC
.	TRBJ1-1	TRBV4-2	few	CASSQEGHRVTEAFF	TGTGCCAGCAGCCAAGAAGGGCACAGGGTCACTGAAGCTTTCTTT
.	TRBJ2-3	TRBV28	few	CAISKSDTQYF	TGTGCCATCTCAAAGTCGGATACGCAGTATTTT
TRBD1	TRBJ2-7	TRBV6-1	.	CASSPLDRTEQYF	TGTGCCAGCAGTCCACTGGACAGGACCGAGCAGTACTTC
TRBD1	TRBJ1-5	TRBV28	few	CASRTGPDQPQHF	TGTGCCAGCAGGACAGGGCCTGATCAGCCCCAGCATTTT
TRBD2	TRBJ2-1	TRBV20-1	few	CSARVASGRAGYNEQFF	TGCAGTGCTAGAGTGGCTAGCGGGAGGGCCGGGTACAATGAGCAGTTCTTC
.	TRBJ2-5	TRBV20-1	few	CSAQGMEQETQYF	TGCAGTGCTCAAGGAATGGAGCAAGAGACCCAGTACTTC
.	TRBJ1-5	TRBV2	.	CASSTITGPNQPQHF	TGTGCCAGCAGTACAATAACAGGGCCCAATCAGCCCCAGCATTTT
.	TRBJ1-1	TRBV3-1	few	CASSYYVGGTEAFF	TGTGCCAGCAGTTATTACGTTGGTGGCACTGAAGCTTTCTTT
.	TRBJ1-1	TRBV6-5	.	CASSRIGTEAFF	TGTGCCAGCAGTAGAATAGGGACTGAAGCTTTCTTT
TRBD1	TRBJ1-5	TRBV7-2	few	CASSLRGQGLQPNQPQHF	TGTGCCAGCAGCTTAAGGGGACAGGGACTTCAACCCAATCAGCCCCAGCATTTT
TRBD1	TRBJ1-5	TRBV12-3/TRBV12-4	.	CASSFLGDSGEPQHF	TGTGCCAGCAGCTTTTTAGGGGACAGTGGTGAGCCCCAGCATTTT
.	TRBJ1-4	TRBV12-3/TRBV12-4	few	CASSIYGEKLFF	TGTGCCAGCAGTATATACGGAGAAAAACTGTTTTTT
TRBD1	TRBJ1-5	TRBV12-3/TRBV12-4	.	CASTTDRRKGYSNQPQHF	TGTGCCAGCACCACGGACAGGAGGAAGGGGTATAGCAATCAGCCCCAGCATTTT
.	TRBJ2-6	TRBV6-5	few	CASSYYRAGANVLTF	TGTGCCAGCAGTTACTACAGGGCTGGGGCCAACGTCCTGACTTTC
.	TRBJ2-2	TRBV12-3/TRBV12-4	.	CASSFGPGLNTGELFF	TGTGCCAGCAGTTTTGGCCCGGGATTGAACACCGGGGAGCTGTTTTTT
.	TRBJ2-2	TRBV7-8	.	CASSSLGGELFF	TGTGCCAGCAGCTCCCTCGGAGGGGAGCTGTTTTTT
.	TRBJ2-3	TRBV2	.	CASPRDTQYF	TGTGCCAGCCCACGGGATACGCAGTATTTT
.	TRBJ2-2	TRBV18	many	CASSPDTGELFF	TGTGCCAGCTCACCTGACACCGGGGAGCTGTTTTTT
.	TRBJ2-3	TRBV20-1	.	CSALMTKSTDTQYF	TGCAGTGCCCTGATGACCAAGAGCACAGATACGCAGTATTTT